One sample yielded the 10 T cell receptor beta chains listed below, sequenced in a study of blood T cell repertoires in COVID-19. The method was immunoSEQ multiplex PCR; TCRdb's version includes in-frame clones alone and lacks a portion of them. This table has roughly 220,000 clones, around 87% appearing once. Sequencing was carried out using PBMCs or T cells enriched from blood (not recorded which). Every receptor here comes from a woman under 30 in a cohort exposed to, infected with or recovered from COVID-19 (not recorded which).

The chain couples TRBV7-2 to TRBJ2-3; 7 bases map to TRBD2. The CDR3 spans 15 residues. The germline V gene has CDR1 SGHTA and CDR2 FQGNSA. V gave up 4 bases and J gave up 6 bases; unmatched junction bases: 10. The CDR3 sequence is CASSSGPNGGDTQYF. Here the CDR3 DNA reads TGTGCCAGCAGCTCGGGCCCGAACGGGGGGGATACGCAGTATTTT. Together with reference TRBV7-2 and TRBJ2-3, the CDR3 gives the full variable domain: GAGVSQSPSNKVTEKGKDVELRCDPISGHTALYWYRQSLGQGLEFLIYFQGNSAPDKSGLPSDRFSAERTGGSVSTLTIQRTQQEDSAVYLCASSSGPNGGDTQYFGPGTRLTVL.

This clone appeared a single time. CDR3 loop: CASSVRVMGQPQHF. As DNA, the CDR3 is TGTGCCAGCAGTGTCAGGGTGATGGGTCAGCCCCAGCATTTT. The gene calls are TRBV2 and TRBJ1-5; possible D gene TRBD1, 5 bases. Trimming took 4 bases from V and 6 from J, leaving 13 bases between them. This CDR3 is built from 14 residues. The germline V gene encodes CDR1 SNHLY and CDR2 FYNNEI.

The chain carries TRBV18 and TRBJ2-4, with 7 positions matching TRBD2. With 2 bases clipped from V and 16 bases from J, the junction kept 5 bases outside the gene matches. Germline V gives CDR1 KGHSH, CDR2 LQKENI. This CDR3 region has 11 residues. The CDR3 here is CASSPGEGIYF. The CDR3 DNA is TGTGCCAGCTCACCAGGGGAGGGGATATACTTC.

V is TRBV19 and J is TRBJ2-5; 8 nucleotides agree with TRBD2. The germline CDR1 and CDR2 sequences are LNHDA and SQIVND (reference sequence). With V trimmed by 10 bases and J by 1 base, 8 bases remained unmatched. The CDR3 totals 14 residues. As DNA, the CDR3 is TGTGCCACCTCTACAACTAGCGGCCAAGAGACCCAGTACTTC. Amino acids: CATSTTSGQETQYF.

The chain carries TRBV29-1 and TRBJ2-2, with D tentatively TRBD2 (6 bases). Trimming stripped 3 bases from V and 2 bases from J, with 10 bases between. Germline V CDR1 and CDR2: SQVTM, ANQGSEA. The CDR3 contains 14 residues. The CDR3 protein is CSVDGDLNTGELFF. In nucleotides, the CDR3 is TGCAGCGTTGACGGGGACTTAAACACCGGGGAGCTGTTTTTT.

The J gene is TRBJ2-7, the V gene TRBV5-1, with TRBD2 identical over 14 bases. CDR1 and CDR2 from the germline V gene are SGHRS and YFSETQ. This CDR3 spans 15 amino acids. J was trimmed by 3 bases and V by 4 bases; bases with no gene match: 3. The CDR3 is CASSPGLAGDYEQYF. CDR3 in DNA: TGCGCCAGCAGCCCGGGACTAGCGGGGGACTACGAGCAGTACTTC.

The J gene is TRBJ1-6, the V gene TRBV6-5; 8 bases line up with TRBD1. Germline V gene data show CDR1 as MNHEY and CDR2 as SVGAGI. The V and J ends lost 4 bases and 7 bases, in that order; junction bases with no gene match: 3. The CDR3 has 14 amino acids. CDR3 nucleotide sequence: TGTGCCAGCAGTTCGACAGGGGTAAATTCACCCCTCCACTTT. It yields the protein CASSSTGVNSPLHF.

This sequence joins TRBV2 and TRBJ2-6; TRBD2 is a possible D gene (6 bases). This CDR3 is built from 14 residues. V dropped 5 bases and J dropped 3 bases, with 8 bases sitting between them. The germline gives CDR1 SNHLY, CDR2 FYNNEI. The CDR3 coding sequence is TGTGCCAGCAGTCAGGGAGGTGGGGCCAACGTCCTGACTTTC. This encodes CASSQGGGANVLTF.

This clone was observed a handful of times. This chain uses TRBV13 with TRBJ2-7, with 8 bases aligning to TRBD2. This CDR3 region has 17 residues. V was clipped by 1 base and J by 0 bases; unmatched bases: 8. Per the germline V gene, CDR1 is PRHDT and CDR2 is FYEKMQ (reference sequence). CDR3 sequence: CASSLAGGPVSSYEQYF. In nucleotides, the CDR3 is TGTGCCAGCAGCTTAGCGGGAGGGCCTGTTAGCTCCTACGAGCAGTACTTC.

This chain joins TRBV24-1 and TRBJ2-1, with unresolved D. The CDR3 has 13 amino acids. Germline values: CDR1 KGHDR, CDR2 SFDVKD. Trimming left V 4 bases short and J 10 bases short, with 13 bases between. For the CDR3, the DNA is TGTGCCACCAGTGAACCCGCGGAAGACGAGCAGTTCTTC. Translating gives CATSEPAEDEQFF.